The table lists the clone carrying this TCR beta chain with a few counts. Its antigen is still unknown. Construction of the TCRbeta library involved unique molecular identifiers. TCRdb reprocessed the PCR reads with MiXCR, giving one entry per CDR3 protein. The sample includes 500,000 to 750,000 distinct CDR3 sequences, 10% to 15% of them seen just once. This specimen comes from a study of T-cell reconstitution after alpha-beta-depleted transplantation in children. Findings of the study overall: Expanded clones from the graft, numbering several hundred, reportedly supplied alpha-beta T cells about two months after transplant. One year post-transplant, T-cell counts and diversity were largely derived from T cells produced anew. Surviving recipient T cells and thymic progenitors accounted for the high day-60 TCRbeta diversity observed in some patients.

The germline CDR1 and CDR2 sequences are SGHTA and FQGNSA. Trimming left V 5 bases short and J 5 bases short, with 16 bases between. The CDR3 extends over 15 amino acids. The source is a male patient younger than 18 who had a stem cell transplant for acute myeloid leukemia, so the T cells may come from the graft donor. J is TRBJ2-1 and V is TRBV7-2; weak D call: TRBD1 (5 bases). This sample comprised PBMCs, mostly from graft donor cells, obtained 360 days after TCRalphabeta/CD19-depleted stem cell transplant. CDR3 sequence (DNA): TGTGCCAGCAGCCCCTCGCGGCAGGGTGACAATGAGCAGTTCTTC. Encoded protein: CASSPSRQGDNEQFF.